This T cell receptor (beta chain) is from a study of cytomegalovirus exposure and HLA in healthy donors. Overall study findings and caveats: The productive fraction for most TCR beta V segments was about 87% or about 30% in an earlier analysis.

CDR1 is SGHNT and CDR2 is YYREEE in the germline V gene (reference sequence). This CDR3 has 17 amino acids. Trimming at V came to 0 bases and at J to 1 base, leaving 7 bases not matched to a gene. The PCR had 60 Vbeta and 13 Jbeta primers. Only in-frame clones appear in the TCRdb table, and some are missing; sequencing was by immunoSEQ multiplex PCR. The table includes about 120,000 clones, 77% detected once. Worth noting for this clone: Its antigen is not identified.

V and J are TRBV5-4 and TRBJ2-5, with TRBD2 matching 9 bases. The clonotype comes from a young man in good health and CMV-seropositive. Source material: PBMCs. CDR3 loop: CASSLGGAGGLQETQYF. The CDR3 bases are TGTGCCAGCAGCTTGGGTGGTGCGGGGGGGCTCCAAGAGACCCAGTACTTC.